This T cell receptor (beta chain) was captured by sequencing in a study of blood T cells in healthy people across ages. General observations from the study: The study found more naive CD4+ cells and higher diversity in long-lived than aged donors. TCR beta diversity tracked closely with naive T cell percentage. Per million T cells, the diversity of TCR beta decreased roughly linearly as age advanced.

Samples had at least 7 million PBMCs isolated from them. A second PCR of roughly 7 to 11 cycles used a sample-barcoded 5' primer and a J-beta primer mix. TCRdb re-called the 5' RACE reads through MiXCR, storing one row per CDR3 protein. The data show some 1.4 million distinct CDR3 sequences, roughly 45% seen once. Worth noting for this clonotype: Its cognate antigen is unknown.

Germline V lookup: CDR1 MNHNS, CDR2 SASEGT. The CDR3 runs to 15 residues. The V end was cut by 6 bases, the J end by 2 bases, with 17 bases between. The material sequenced was blood. J is TRBJ2-7 and V is TRBV6-1; possibly TRBD1 or TRBD2 for D (6 bases each). The receptor's source is a woman under 30 in good health. The CDR3 nucleotides read TGTGCCAGCAGCGAAAAGGAGGGACACCCCTACGAGCAGTACTTC. Translation: CASSEKEGHPYEQYF.